A selection of T cell receptor beta chains follows, all from one sample in a study of early T cells in non-severe SARS-CoV-2 infection. TCRdb reprocessed the 5' RACE reads via MiXCR and lists one record per CDR3 protein. The repertoire holds 50,000 or so distinct CDR3 sequences, approximately 12% seen once, with 8% to 10% in the top ten. The sample taken for sequencing was whole blood. These receptor sequences come from an adult who was a healthcare worker with PCR-confirmed SARS-CoV-2 infection or an uninfected control (not recorded which). CDR3s include the opening cysteine and the closing phenylalanine or tryptophan. A D gene is named only where the DNA matches it firmly. Not all rows give a size; the values are once, few, many and, for expanded clones, a class.

j_call | clone_size | v_call | d_call | cdr3_nt | cdr3_aa
TRBJ2-1 | - | TRBV9 | TRBD1 | TGTGCCAGCAGCCCTCGCGGGGACAGGGCCTACAATGAGCAGTTCTTC | CASSPRGDRAYNEQFF
TRBJ2-1 | many | TRBV24-1 | - | TGTGCCACCAGTGTGGGCAGGGGCTACTACAATGAGCAGTTCTTC | CATSVGRGYYNEQFF
TRBJ2-7 | many | TRBV6-1 | TRBD1 | TGTGCCAGCAGTGTCTCCGGGACAGGTCTGCGGGAGCAGTACTTC | CASSVSGTGLREQYF
TRBJ2-6 | - | TRBV7-9 | - | TGTGCCAGCAGCTTAGCCGGGTCTGGGGCCAACGTCCTGACTTTC | CASSLAGSGANVLTF
TRBJ1-2 | - | TRBV7-9 | TRBD1 | TGTGCCAGCAGCGGAGGGACAGGAAACTATGGCTACACCTTC | CASSGGTGNYGYTF
TRBJ2-1 | few | TRBV5-1 | - | TGCGCCAGCAGCTTTGCGGATCGGGATAGGGATGAGCAGTTCTTC | CASSFADRDRDEQFF
TRBJ2-3 | few | TRBV18 | - | TGTGCCAGTTTGCCCCTCGGGGGCCTTAACACAGATACGCAGTATTTT | CASLPLGGLNTDTQYF
TRBJ1-1 | many | TRBV6-2/TRBV6-3 | - | TGTGCCAGCAGTTTTCGGGACACTGAAGCTTTCTTT | CASSFRDTEAFF
TRBJ2-3 | many | TRBV7-2 | - | TGTGCCAGCAGCTTAGATTGGGACACAGATACGCAGTATTTT | CASSLDWDTDTQYF
TRBJ2-6 | many | TRBV6-2/TRBV6-3 | - | TGTGCCAGCACTGGGGCCAACGTCCTGACTTTC | CASTGANVLTF
TRBJ2-2 | few | TRBV9 | - | TGTGCCAGCAGCGTAGAGCACGGGGCCAGCGCGAACACCGGGGAGCTGTTTTTT | CASSVEHGASANTGELFF
TRBJ2-7 | - | TRBV12-3/TRBV12-4 | - | TGTGCCAGCAGCCATGGGGTCTACGAGCAGTACTTC | CASSHGVYEQYF
TRBJ2-1 | many | TRBV24-1 | TRBD2 | TGTGCCACCAGTGAAGGACTAGCGGAGTCCTACAATGAGCAGTTCTTC | CATSEGLAESYNEQFF
TRBJ2-5 | - | TRBV29-1 | - | TGCAGCGTCCGCTCCCCCTTTCGGGTTTTAACGGAGACCCAGTACTTC | CSVRSPFRVLTETQYF
TRBJ2-3 | many | TRBV7-2 | TRBD1 | TGTGCCAGCAGGAGTACAGGGGGCTTTAGCACAGATACGCAGTATTTT | CASRSTGGFSTDTQYF
TRBJ2-7 | few | TRBV9 | - | TGTGCCAGCAGCGTAGCTACTTGGCCGGAGGGCGAGCAGTACTTC | CASSVATWPEGEQYF
TRBJ2-5 | many | TRBV29-1 | - | TGCAGCGCATCGGGACTCCCGGGAGAGACCCAGTACTTC | CSASGLPGETQYF
TRBJ2-3 | - | TRBV5-4 | - | TGTGCCAGCAGCCCCAGACCTGGGGGTGCAGATACGCAGTATTTT | CASSPRPGGADTQYF